This T cell receptor (beta chain) was documented in a study of beta chain features in type 1 diabetes (dated by TCRdb to 2016 to 2019). Regarding the research as a whole: Mean age, gender distribution, total cell number and subset yield were not different between patients and healthy donors. A total of over 95,000,000 sorted cells were examined across all samples, and RNA yield correlated strongly with the number of cells per subset. In the study, recently diagnosed type 1 diabetes patients and matched healthy donors were compared on the TCRB repertoires of their sorted circulating CD4+ T cell subsets. Regulatory and stem cell-like memory subsets were isolated from only 8 patients and about eight healthy donors, whereas naive and central memory subsets came from all 30 or so donors.

The entire amount of isolated RNA was reverse transcribed using the High Capacity cDNA Reverse Transcription Kit, so the sequenced TCRB transcripts were expressed ones. Deep immunoSEQ sequencing was applied to naive, central memory and regulatory T cell samples, giving an average of around 4 million total reads per sample. Sorted cells were lysed in RLT buffer, and RNA was extracted using DNase-treated RNeasy Micro or Mini kits according to cell number. To prevent cross-contamination, each cell subset was processed individually, whereas patient and healthy donor samples were processed jointly. The immunoSEQ multiplex PCR was used to amplify TCRB sequences from cDNA, yielding 87-bp fragments that span the CDR3 region. Sequencing of the amplicons was done on the Illumina HiSeq platform. Per the source publication's procedure: Synthetic template baselines were used to correct PCR bias computationally, reads within Hamming distance 2 were collapsed together, and singletons that could not be merged were discarded. Reads were aligned against IMGT to assign V, D and J genes, CDR3 length and insertions or deletions at six rearrangement sites. Clonotype counts were normalized to sorted cell number within each subset before computing true diversity and Gini coefficients with the tcR R package. Repertoire sharing was quantified using the overlap coefficient calculated on TCRB nucleotide sequences. As a proxy for the pre-selection repertoire, out-of-frame TCRB sequences from naive cells were analyzed. TCRdb limited this immuneACCESS table to in-frame rearrangements with V and J called. A share of clones is missing; checked studies link under half to unresolved V genes, and the rest is unexplained. The DNA was the basis for D and trimming; V, J and clone size are from that table. Counted in this sample were about 710,000 clones; around 15% of them appeared once. The ten largest clones represent just under 0.04% of the sample.

A single peripheral blood draw of 95 to 150 mL on average was collected from each donor into heparinised tubes. A BD FACSAria II and a panel including CD45RO, CCR7, CD25, CD127, CD95 and CD27 were used to sort naive, central memory, regulatory and stem cell-like memory CD4+ T cells. A purity above 95% was achieved for all sorted populations. PBMCs were separated immediately by Lymphoprep density gradient centrifugation and were stained directly, without being cultured. To minimize batch effects, samples were stained and sorted in pairs, one healthy donor with one patient per experiment. General study outcomes and caveats: Because cDNA was sequenced instead of genomic DNA, activated cells with high expression could be over-represented, although the groups did not differ in activation or CD3 levels. Patients with type 1 diabetes made fewer insertions and deleted more nucleotides at VDJ recombination sites, implying thymic rearrangement abnormalities. Because small numbers of individuals were included in the HLA sub-analyses, any influence of HLA type on TCRB rearrangement was left unresolved. In all four CD4+ subsets, TCRB CDR3 length was moderately but significantly shorter in type 1 diabetes patients. Naive, central memory and regulatory TCRB repertoires appeared to be more similar among patients than among healthy donors. Shorter templates might have been favored by PCR, but patient and control samples were amplified and corrected together, so both groups would have been affected equally by any skew.

This clone was seen only a few times. This clone's antigen is unknown. Base qualities were left out, and no much larger clone turns up one base away. CDR1 and CDR2 are read off the germline V gene as SQVTM and ANQGSEA. Including cysteine and phenylalanine, the CDR3 has 12 amino acids. Of the read, only the CDR3 DNA is kept; its 36 bases are in frame from base 1. The sample taken for sequencing was naive CD4+ T cells from blood. The cell subset or site tag for this specimen amounts to: true naive CD4+ T cells. This chain joins TRBV29-1 to TRBJ2-5, with 9 junctional bases fitting TRBD1. The J call may be in error: the DNA end matches TRBJ2-7 better. The sequence came from a man younger than 35 with type 1 diabetes. Here the CDR3 is given as CSVGTGPYEQYF. The bases read TGCAGCGTGGGGACAGGGCCCTACGAGCAGTACTTC.